The rows below give T cell receptor beta chains drawn from one sample of a study of T cells in narcolepsy. The table came from immunoSEQ multiplex PCR; TCRdb's copy has only in-frame clones and leaves some out. The top ten clones hold under 3.5% of a sample with about 27,000 clones, about 80% of them seen once. Sequenced: CD45RA- memory CD4+ T cells from PBMCs. Receptors were obtained from a human donor with narcolepsy. CDR3s include the opening cysteine and the closing phenylalanine or tryptophan. Each record gives: D gene, V gene, J gene, clone size, CDR3 DNA, CDR3 protein. D genes are given only for firm matches. A row's size may be missing; if present it is once, few, many or a size class.

NA	TRBV7-2	TRBJ1-3	NA	TGTGCCAGCAGCTCGGGACCGGCTATCTCTGGAAACACCATATATTTT	CASSSGPAISGNTIYF
NA	TRBV7-9	TRBJ2-5	NA	TGTGCCAGCACCTCGTTAGAGGGGGAGACCCAGTACTTC	CASTSLEGETQYF
NA	TRBV30	TRBJ2-7	NA	TGTGCCTGGTCCGGGCTTAGAAGCTCCTACGAGCAGTACTTC	CAWSGLRSSYEQYF
TRBD1	TRBV2	TRBJ2-7	NA	TGTGCCAGCAGTGAATGGGCGGGACAGGGCCCCGAGCAGTACTTC	CASSEWAGQGPEQYF
NA	TRBV5-1	TRBJ1-4	NA	TGCGCCAGCAGCTCAGGTGATTCGAACGAAAAACTGTTTTTT	CASSSGDSNEKLFF
TRBD1	TRBV5-6	TRBJ1-1	NA	TGTGCCAGCAGCCGAGCAGGGGGGACTGAAGCTTTCTTT	CASSRAGGTEAFF
NA	TRBV11-3	TRBJ2-1	once	TGTGCCAGCAGCTCGGGGTACAATGAGCAGTTCTTC	CASSSGYNEQFF
TRBD1	TRBV11-2	TRBJ1-2	NA	TGTGCCAGCAGCCTAGGACAGGCTCGCTATGGCTACACCTTC	CASSLGQARYGYTF
TRBD1	TRBV30	TRBJ1-1	NA	TGTGCCTGGAGCGGACAGGTATCGGTGAGCACTGAAGCTTTCTTT	CAWSGQVSVSTEAFF
NA	TRBV7-9	TRBJ1-4	NA	TGTGCCAGCAGCCTTTTGGGGTCGACTAATGAAAAACTGTTTTTT	CASSLLGSTNEKLFF
NA	TRBV18	TRBJ1-1	few	TGTGCCAGCTCGCGAAGAGGGGAGCAGAACACTGAAGCTTTCTTT	CASSRRGEQNTEAFF
NA	TRBV4-1	TRBJ2-2	few	TGCGCCAGCAGCCAAGATCTTTCGGGGGTCGACACCGGGGAGCTGTTTTTT	CASSQDLSGVDTGELFF
TRBD1	TRBV6-5	TRBJ2-7	NA	TGTGCCAGCAGGCTCCGGGACAGGGAGTACGAGCAGTACTTC	CASRLRDREYEQYF
NA	TRBV6-4	TRBJ2-3	NA	TGTGCCAGCAGTGAGCAGGAGACTAGTACGCAGTATTTT	CASSEQETSTQYF
NA	TRBV20-1	TRBJ1-1	NA	TGCAGTTCACAAACACGGACTGAAGCTTTCTTT	CSSQTRTEAFF
NA	TRBV18	TRBJ1-6	NA	TGTGCCAGCTCACCACGGCAGGCCGAAACTGGTTCACCCCTCCACTTT	CASSPRQAETGSPLHF
TRBD2	TRBV19	TRBJ2-3	NA	TGTGCCAGTAGTAGGACCGGGACTAGCCCAGATACGCAGTATTTT	CASSRTGTSPDTQYF